Following are 15 T cell receptor beta chains from one sample sequenced in a study of CXCR3-negative and CXCR3-positive naive CD8 T cells. With UMI labels, 5' RACE was used to prepare the TRB cDNA libraries. TCRdb reprocessed the 5' RACE reads and reports one entry per CDR3 protein, with no DNA. This listing includes about 120,000 distinct CDR3 sequences. The sample comprised naive CXCR3- CD8+ T cells from blood. The subset: CD45RO-CCR7+CD27+CD95- naive CD8+ T cells lacking CXCR3 (TNR3-). The receptors originated from a human donor in good health. Some clones in this sample may be carry-over from other donors' samples.

The V and J genes are TRBV24-1 and TRBJ2-3. The length of the CDR3 is 14 residues. The V gene's germline CDR1 is KGHDR and CDR2 SFDVKD. This chain's CDR3 is CATSDLQRMDTQYF.

The rearrangement uses TRBV7-9 and TRBJ2-1. The CDR3 spans 14 residues. Germline-derived CDR1 and CDR2 are SEHNR and FQNEAQ (reference sequence). The CDR3 sequence: CASSLARTVDEQFF.

The chain uses TRBV5-5 and TRBJ2-5; absent DNA, TCRdb's TRBD2 call cannot be checked. The CDR3 runs 15 residues. Per germline, CDR1 SGHKS and CDR2 YYEKEE (reference sequence). This chain's CDR3 is CASSPGDLPQETQYF.

The V and J genes are TRBV7-9 and TRBJ2-7; TCRdb's D call of TRBD1 is untestable without DNA. CDR3 length: 15 residues. CDR1 and CDR2 from the germline V gene are SEHNR and FQNEAQ (reference sequence). The CDR3 spells CASSSPGQGFYEQYF.

The chain combines TRBV4-2 with TRBJ2-7; TCRdb gives TRBD1 as the D gene, but with no DNA this cannot be confirmed. This CDR3 has 16 residues. The germline V gene has CDR1 LGHNA and CDR2 YNFKEQ. The CDR3 region is CASSQGTGTGAYEQYF.

The chain combines TRBV20-1 with TRBJ1-2. This CDR3 is 13 amino acids long. Germline V CDR1 and CDR2: DFQATT, SNEGSKA (reference sequence). The CDR3 is CSARDIENYGYTF.

The chain recombines TRBV23-1 with TRBJ1-1; TCRdb proposes TRBD1, but this gene call is untestable without DNA. TRBV23-1 is filed as an ORF, its function uncertain. This CDR3 spans 13 amino acids. The CDR3 reads CASCSLGGTEAFF.

This chain links TRBV10-1 with TRBJ2-7; the TRBD2 assignment by TCRdb is unverifiable without DNA. CDR3 length: 16 residues. Germline V gene lookup returns CDR1 WNHNN and CDR2 SYGVQD (reference sequence). This CDR3 is CASRGLAEQTYYEQYF.

The CDR3 loop reads CASSLGRGIQETQYF. This chain joins TRBV5-4 and TRBJ2-5; TCRdb gives TRBD2 as the D gene, but with no DNA this cannot be confirmed. The CDR3 is made up of 15 amino acids. The V gene's germline CDR1 is SGHNT and CDR2 YYREEE (reference sequence).

This CDR3 reads CATRDRGIPEAFF. This chain connects TRBV15 to TRBJ1-1; no DNA is available, so the TRBD1 call from TCRdb remains unchecked. Per the germline V gene, CDR1 is LNHNV and CDR2 is YYDKDF (reference sequence). CDR3 length equals 13 residues. Drawing the rest from reference TRBV15 and TRBJ1-1, the complete variable domain is DAMVIQNPRYQVTQFGKPVTLSCSQTLNHNVMYWYQQKSSQAPKLLFHYYDKDFNNEADTPDNFQSRRPNTSFCFLDIRSPGLGDTAMYLCATRDRGIPEAFFGQGTRLTVV.

This sequence joins TRBV4-1 and TRBJ2-5; lacking DNA, the TRBD1 call made by TCRdb goes unchecked. Per germline, CDR1 MGHRA and CDR2 YSYEKL. The CDR3 has 15 amino acids. CDR3 amino acids: CASSPTWGERETQYF.

This chain links TRBV11-2 with TRBJ2-5; absent DNA, TCRdb's TRBD2 call cannot be checked. The CDR3 loop spans 17 amino acids. Looked up from germline, CDR1 is SGHAT and CDR2 is FQNNGV. CDR3 region: CASSLGGFALSQETQYF.

J is TRBJ1-6 and V is TRBV5-1. The germline gives CDR1 SGHRS, CDR2 YFSETQ. CDR3 length: 15 amino acids. CDR3 sequence reads: CASSEGPVSDSPLHF. The complete variable domain, with remaining parts taken from reference TRBV5-1 and TRBJ1-6, reads KAGVTQTPRYLIKTRGQQVTLSCSPISGHRSVSWYQQTPGQGLQFLFEYFSETQRNKGNFPGRFSGRQFSNSRSEMNVSTLELGDSALYLCASSEGPVSDSPLHFGNGTRLTVT.

The chain is built from TRBV6-2 or TRBV6-3 and TRBJ2-3; TCRdb returns TRBD2, unconfirmable since there is no DNA. CDR1 and CDR2 from the germline V gene are MNHEY and SVGEGT. The CDR3 runs 14 residues. CDR3 loop: CASSSGGASDTQYF.

The chain carries TRBV10-3 and TRBJ1-1. Germline values: CDR1 ENHRY, CDR2 SYGVKD. The CDR3 length is 15 residues. The CDR3 loop is CAISESRTADTEAFF.